This note documents a single T cell receptor (beta chain) sequence. V shed 8 bases and J shed 8 bases, with 23 bases lying between them. Per germline, CDR1 SGHDN and CDR2 FVKESK. The CDR3 runs 15 residues. In the original processing: Nucleated cell counts were estimated from reference gene primer amplification. This table comes from immunoSEQ multiplex PCR, and its TCRdb copy is limited to in-frame clones, with some not included. Clonal size and the V and J genes are those of that table, whereas D and trimming came from the DNA. The sample contains about 280,000 clones, roughly 80% of which appear only once. This sample was included in a study of blood T cell repertoires in COVID-19. In the study overall: Samples of COVID-19 (acute and convalescent) were obtained from the United States, Italy and Spain.

The sequenced material came from peripheral blood. This sequence originates from a woman aged 45-59 years who had recovered from COVID-19. The chain couples TRBV14 to TRBJ2-3; D is unresolved. For the CDR3, the DNA is TGTGCCAGCTCCCTCGTGGAACGGAACACGGGTACGCAGTATTTT. Translating gives CASSLVERNTGTQYF.